The T cell receptor (beta chain) under discussion was sequenced for a study of cytomegalovirus exposure and HLA in healthy donors. Notes on the study in general: Some TCR beta chains (164 of them) were listed as cytomegalovirus-associated.

CDR1 LGHNA and CDR2 YSLEER come from the germline V gene. Between the trimmed V and J ends, which lost 4 bases and 3 bases, there was a span of 9 bases. The CDR3 runs to 13 residues. Primers for the PCR totalled 60 Vbeta and 13 Jbeta. This table comes from immunoSEQ multiplex PCR, and its TCRdb copy is limited to in-frame clones, with some not included. Of 150,000 to 200,000 clones listed, roughly 81% were seen once; the top ten hold about 13%. There are a few counts of this clone. The antigen remains unidentified. This specimen includes other DNA sequences encoding the same CDR3. Sequencing was carried out using PBMCs. The chain is built from TRBV4-3 and TRBJ1-1; the D gene is possibly TRBD1 (5 bases). The sequence derives from a woman aged 45 to 65 in good health and CMV-seronegative. CDR3 in DNA: TGCGCCAGCAGCCCAGGGAGGTACACTGAAGCTTTCTTT. It is translated as CASSPGRYTEAFF.